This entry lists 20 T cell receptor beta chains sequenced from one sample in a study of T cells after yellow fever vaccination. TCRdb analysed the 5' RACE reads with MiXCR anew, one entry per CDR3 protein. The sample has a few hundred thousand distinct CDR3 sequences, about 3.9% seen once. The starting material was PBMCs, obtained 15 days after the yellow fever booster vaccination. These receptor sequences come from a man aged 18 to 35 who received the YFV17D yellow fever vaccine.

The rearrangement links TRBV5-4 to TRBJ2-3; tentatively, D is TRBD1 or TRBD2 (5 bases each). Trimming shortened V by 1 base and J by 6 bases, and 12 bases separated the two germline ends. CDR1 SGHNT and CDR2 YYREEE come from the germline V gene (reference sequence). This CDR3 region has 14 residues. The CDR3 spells CASSLFMGEDTQYF. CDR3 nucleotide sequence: TGTGCCAGCAGCTTGTTTATGGGGGAGGATACGCAGTATTTT.

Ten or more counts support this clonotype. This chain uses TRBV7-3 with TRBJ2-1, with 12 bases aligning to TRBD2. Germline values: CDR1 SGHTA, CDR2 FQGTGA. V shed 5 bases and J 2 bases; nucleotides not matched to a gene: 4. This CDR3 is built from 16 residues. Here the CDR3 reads CASSASSGGAYNEQFF. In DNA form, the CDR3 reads TGTGCCAGCAGCGCCTCTAGCGGGGGGGCCTACAATGAGCAGTTCTTC.

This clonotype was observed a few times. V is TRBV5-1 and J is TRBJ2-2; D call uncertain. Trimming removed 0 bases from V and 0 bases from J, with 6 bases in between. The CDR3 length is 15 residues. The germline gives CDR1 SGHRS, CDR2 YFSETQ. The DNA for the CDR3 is TGCGCCAGCAGCTTGGCACAGACGAACACCGGGGAGCTGTTTTTT. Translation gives CASSLAQTNTGELFF.

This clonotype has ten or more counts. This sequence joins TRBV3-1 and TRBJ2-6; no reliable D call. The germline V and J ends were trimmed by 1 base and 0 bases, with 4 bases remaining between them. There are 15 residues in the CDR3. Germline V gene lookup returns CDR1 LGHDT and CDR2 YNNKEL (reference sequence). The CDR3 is CASSQAPSGANVLTF. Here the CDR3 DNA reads TGTGCCAGCAGCCAAGCCCCCTCTGGGGCCAACGTCCTGACTTTC.

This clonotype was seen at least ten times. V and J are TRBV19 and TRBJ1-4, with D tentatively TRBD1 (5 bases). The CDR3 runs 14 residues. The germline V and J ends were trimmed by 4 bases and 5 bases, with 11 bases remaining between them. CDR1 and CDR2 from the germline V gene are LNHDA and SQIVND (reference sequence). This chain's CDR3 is CASSSHRQNEKLFF. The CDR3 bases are TGTGCCAGTAGTAGCCACCGACAGAATGAAAAACTGTTTTTT. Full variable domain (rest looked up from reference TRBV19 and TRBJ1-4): DGGITQSPKYLFRKEGQNVTLSCEQNLNHDAMYWYRQDPGQGLRLIYYSQIVNDFQKGDIAEGYSVSREKKESFPLTVTSAQKNPTAFYLCASSSHRQNEKLFFGSGTQLSVL.

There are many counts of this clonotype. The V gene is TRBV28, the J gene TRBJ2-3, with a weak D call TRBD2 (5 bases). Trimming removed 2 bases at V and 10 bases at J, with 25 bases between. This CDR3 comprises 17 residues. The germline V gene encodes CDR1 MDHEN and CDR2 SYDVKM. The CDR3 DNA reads TGTGCCAGCAGTTTACTAGGGAGTCGGGGAGAACTCAGAGCGCAGTATTTT. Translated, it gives CASSLLGSRGELRAQYF.

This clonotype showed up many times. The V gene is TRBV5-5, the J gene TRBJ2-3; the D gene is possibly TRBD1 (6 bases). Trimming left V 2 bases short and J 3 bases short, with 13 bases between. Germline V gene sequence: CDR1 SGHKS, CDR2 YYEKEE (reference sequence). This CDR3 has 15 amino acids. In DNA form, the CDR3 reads TGTGCCAGCAGCTTACGACAGGTTTTAACAGATACGCAGTATTTT. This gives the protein CASSLRQVLTDTQYF.

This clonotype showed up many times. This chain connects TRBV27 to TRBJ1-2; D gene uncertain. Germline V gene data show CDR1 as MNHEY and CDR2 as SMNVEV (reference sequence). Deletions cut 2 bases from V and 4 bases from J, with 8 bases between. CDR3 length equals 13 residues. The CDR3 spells CASSLTPGYGYTF. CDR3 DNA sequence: TGTGCCAGCAGTTTAACCCCTGGCTATGGCTACACCTTC.

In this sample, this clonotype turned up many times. The CDR3 coding sequence is TGCGCCAGCAGCTTGGTAGCCGGGGTTGAAGCTTTCTTT. Amino acid sequence: CASSLVAGVEAFF. The chain joins TRBV5-1 to TRBJ1-1; D unclear. This CDR3 spans 13 amino acids. The ends were cut back, 0 bases at V and 7 bases at J, with 10 bases in the middle. Germline values: CDR1 SGHRS, CDR2 YFSETQ.

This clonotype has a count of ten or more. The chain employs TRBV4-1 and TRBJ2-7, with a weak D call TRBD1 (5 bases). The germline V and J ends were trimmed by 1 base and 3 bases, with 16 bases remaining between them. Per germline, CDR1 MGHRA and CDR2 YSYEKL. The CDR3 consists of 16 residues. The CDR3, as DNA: TGCGCCAGCAGCCAAGGAGCCACCGGACAACTCTACGAGCAGTACTTC. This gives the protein CASSQGATGQLYEQYF.

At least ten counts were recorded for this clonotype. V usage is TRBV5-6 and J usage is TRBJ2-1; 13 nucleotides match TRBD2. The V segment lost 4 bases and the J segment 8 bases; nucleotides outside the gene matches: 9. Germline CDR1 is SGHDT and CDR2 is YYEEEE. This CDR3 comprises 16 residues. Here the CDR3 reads CASSPSTSGGADEQFF. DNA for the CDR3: TGTGCCAGCAGCCCATCCACTAGCGGGGGGGCAGATGAGCAGTTCTTC.

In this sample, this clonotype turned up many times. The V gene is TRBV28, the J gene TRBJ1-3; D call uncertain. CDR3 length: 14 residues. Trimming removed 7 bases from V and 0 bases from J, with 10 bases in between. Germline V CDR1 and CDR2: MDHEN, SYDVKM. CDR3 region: CASTRPHSGNTIYF. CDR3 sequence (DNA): TGTGCCAGCACCAGACCTCACTCTGGAAACACCATATATTTT.

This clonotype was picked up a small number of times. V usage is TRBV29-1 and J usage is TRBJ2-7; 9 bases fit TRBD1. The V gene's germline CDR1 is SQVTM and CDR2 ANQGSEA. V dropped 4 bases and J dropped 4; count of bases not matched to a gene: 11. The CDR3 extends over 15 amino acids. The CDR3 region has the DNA TGCAGCGTTGTTCCCCGGGACAGGGCCGTTTACGAGCAGTACTTC. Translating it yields CSVVPRDRAVYEQYF.

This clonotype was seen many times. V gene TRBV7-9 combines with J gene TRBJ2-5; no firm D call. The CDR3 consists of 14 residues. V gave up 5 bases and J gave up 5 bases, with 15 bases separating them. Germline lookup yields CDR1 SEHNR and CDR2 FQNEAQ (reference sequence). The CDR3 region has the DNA TGTGCCAGCAGCGAAACAGTCAACTCGGAGACCCAGTACTTC. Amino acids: CASSETVNSETQYF. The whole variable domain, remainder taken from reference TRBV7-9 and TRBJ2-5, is DTGVSQNPRHKITKRGQNVTFRCDPISEHNRLYWYRQTLGQGPEFLTYFQNEAQLEKSRLLSDRFSAERPKGSFSTLEIQRTEQGDSAMYLCASSETVNSETQYFGPGTRLLVL.

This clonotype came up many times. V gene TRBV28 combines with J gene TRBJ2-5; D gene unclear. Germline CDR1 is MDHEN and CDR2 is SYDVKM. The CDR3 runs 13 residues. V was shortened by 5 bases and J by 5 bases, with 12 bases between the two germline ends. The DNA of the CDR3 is TGTGCCAGCAGTCCCCCCGTTGGGGAGACCCAGTACTTC. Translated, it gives CASSPPVGETQYF.

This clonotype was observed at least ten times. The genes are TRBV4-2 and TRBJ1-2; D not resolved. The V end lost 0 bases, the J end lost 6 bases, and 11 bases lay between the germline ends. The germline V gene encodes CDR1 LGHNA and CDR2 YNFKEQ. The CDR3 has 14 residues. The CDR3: CASSQDSMRDGYTF. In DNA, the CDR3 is TGTGCCAGCAGCCAAGATAGCATGCGAGATGGCTACACCTTC.

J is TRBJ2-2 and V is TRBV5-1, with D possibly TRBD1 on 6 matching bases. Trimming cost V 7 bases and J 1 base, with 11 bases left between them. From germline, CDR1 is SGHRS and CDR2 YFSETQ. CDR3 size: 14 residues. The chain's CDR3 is CASETGLNTGELFF. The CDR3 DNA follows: TGCGCCAGCGAGACAGGATTGAACACCGGGGAGCTGTTTTTT.

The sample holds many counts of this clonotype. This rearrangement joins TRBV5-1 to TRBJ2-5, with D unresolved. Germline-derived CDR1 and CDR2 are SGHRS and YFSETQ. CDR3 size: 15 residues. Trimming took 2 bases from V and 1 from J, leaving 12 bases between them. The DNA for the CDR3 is TGCGCCAGCAGCTTACTCCGACGGAGCCAAGAGACCCAGTACTTC. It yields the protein CASSLLRRSQETQYF.

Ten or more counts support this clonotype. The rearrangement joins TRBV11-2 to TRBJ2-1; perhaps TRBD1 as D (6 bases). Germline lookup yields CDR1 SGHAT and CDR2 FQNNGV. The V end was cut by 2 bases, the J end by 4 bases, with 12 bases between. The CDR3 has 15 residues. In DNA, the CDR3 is TGTGCCAGCAGCTTATACCAGGGGATATACAATGAGCAGTTCTTC. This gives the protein CASSLYQGIYNEQFF.

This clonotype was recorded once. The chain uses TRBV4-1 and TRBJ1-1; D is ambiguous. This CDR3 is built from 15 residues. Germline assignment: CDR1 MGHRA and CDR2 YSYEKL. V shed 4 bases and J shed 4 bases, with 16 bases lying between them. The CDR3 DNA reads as TGCGCCAGCAGCCCAATCGACGGAGGGCTCACTGAAGCTTTCTTT. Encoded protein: CASSPIDGGLTEAFF.